Following are 9 T cell receptor beta chains from one sample sequenced in a study of T cell repertoires in cytomegalovirus infection. MiXCR, run by TCRdb on the reads, gives a single entry per CDR3 protein. This table has 680,000 or so distinct CDR3 sequences, 35% appearing once. Sequencing was performed on PBMCs. These receptors all come from a human donor in good health (CMV status not recorded). Some clones in this sample may be carry-over from other donors' samples.

The chain couples TRBV14 to TRBJ2-1, with D tentatively TRBD1 or TRBD2 (5 bases each). The CDR3 runs 18 residues. Trimming removed 2 bases at V and 0 bases at J, with 17 bases between. The germline V gene encodes CDR1 SGHDN and CDR2 FVKESK. The CDR3 reads CASSQKETGTYSYNEQFF. The CDR3 nucleotides are TGTGCCAGCAGCCAAAAGGAGACCGGGACCTACTCCTACAATGAGCAGTTCTTC.

J is TRBJ1-6 and V is TRBV27; D unresolved. The CDR3 is 19 amino acids. V dropped 5 bases and J dropped 8 bases, with 28 bases sitting between them. Germline CDR1 is MNHEY and CDR2 is SMNVEV (reference sequence). As DNA, the CDR3 is TGTGCCAGCAGTCCCAGGAGGATCCGAGAGAGTGGGGATTATTCACCCCTCCACTTT. Its protein product is CASSPRRIRESGDYSPLHF.

This clonotype was detected many times. The V and J genes are TRBV7-6 and TRBJ1-5, with D unresolved. The CDR3 runs to 16 residues. V lost 2 bases, J lost 1 base, and 12 bases lay in between. CDR1 SGHVS and CDR2 FNYEAQ come from the germline V gene. This chain's CDR3 is CASSLSVRGSNQPQHF. The CDR3, as DNA: TGTGCCAGCAGCTTATCGGTCCGGGGAAGCAATCAGCCCCAGCATTTT.

With regard to this clonotype: A read error may account for a junction end that differs from germline. V and J are TRBV13 and TRBJ1-1; a weak D match, TRBD1 (5 bases). Germline V gene sequence: CDR1 PRHDT, CDR2 FYEKMQ (reference sequence). There are 15 residues in the CDR3. The CDR3 DNA reads TGTGCCAGCAGCACCGCCCGGGACTGGAACACTGAAGCTCTCTTT. Residues: CASSTARDWNTEALF.

The chain has TRBV4-1 and TRBJ1-4; D is uncertain. The V and J ends lost 0 bases and 6 bases respectively, with 11 bases between them. Germline loops: CDR1 MGHRA, CDR2 YSYEKL. This CDR3 has 15 amino acids. CDR3 sequence reads: CASSQDSSTDEKLFF. DNA for the CDR3: TGCGCCAGCAGCCAAGATAGCAGTACCGATGAAAAACTGTTTTTT.

The table lists this clonotype with a few counts. This chain connects TRBV7-6 to TRBJ1-4; D is uncertain. The CDR3 length is 15 residues. Trimming took off 2 bases at V and 7 bases at J, with 14 bases between the two ends. The germline V gene encodes CDR1 SGHVS and CDR2 FNYEAQ. DNA of the CDR3: TGTGCCAGCAGCTTATGGACGGATTTGGGTGAAAAACTGTTTTTT. This sequence encodes CASSLWTDLGEKLFF. Complete variable domain (other parts from reference TRBV7-6 and TRBJ1-4): GAGVSQSPRYKVTKRGQDVALRCDPISGHVSLYWYRQALGQGPEFLTYFNYEAQQDKSGLPNDRFSAERPEGSISTLTIQRTEQRDSAMYRCASSLWTDLGEKLFFGSGTQLSVL.

The rearrangement uses TRBV6-8 and TRBJ2-7, with 9 bases fitting TRBD2. Germline V gives CDR1 MNHGY, CDR2 SAAAGT. The CDR3 extends over 15 amino acids. Trimming cost V 4 bases and J 3 bases; bases outside gene matches: 7. The CDR3 DNA reads as TGTGCCAGCAGTTTAGCGGGAGCCTCCCTCTACGAGCAGTACTTC. It translates to CASSLAGASLYEQYF.

In nucleotides, the CDR3 is TGTGCCAGCAGAGAGGAACAGGGGGCTATGTACAATGAGCAGTTCTTC. Translated: CASREEQGAMYNEQFF. J is TRBJ2-1 and V is TRBV28, with 9 bases matching TRBD1. The CDR3 loop spans 16 amino acids. Germline V gene sequence: CDR1 MDHEN, CDR2 SYDVKM. V was pared by 6 bases and J by 4 bases, with 10 bases of the junction left unmatched.

The CDR3 sequence is CASSRSWDYPKFF. The CDR3 DNA follows: TGTGCCAGCAGCCGCTCCTGGGACTACCCCAAGTTCTTC. V usage is TRBV7-6 and J usage is TRBJ2-1; 7 bases fit TRBD2. Looked up from germline, CDR1 is SGHVS and CDR2 is FNYEAQ. The CDR3 runs to 13 residues. The V segment lost 5 bases and the J segment 14 bases; nucleotides outside the gene matches: 12.